A selection of T cell receptor beta chains follows, all from one sample in a study of shared clonotypes between healthy human individuals. The assay was immunoSEQ multiplex PCR, and TCRdb's table has in-frame clones only and misses some. Of nearly 1,000,000 clones listed, about three quarters were seen once; the top ten hold about 1.5%. Sequencing input: memory CD4+ T cells sorted from blood. The receptors originated from a man younger than 35 in good health. Each CDR3 is given with its conserved first and last residue. D genes are given only for firm matches.

J gene	D gene	V gene	CDR3 protein
TRBJ2-5	.	TRBV13	CASSSDQVQETQYF
TRBJ2-5	.	TRBV20-1	CSASFGETQYF
TRBJ2-2	TRBD2	TRBV2	CASSPPVIAGDTGELFF
TRBJ1-5	TRBD1	TRBV7-2	CASSLGQGFNQPQHF
TRBJ2-1	TRBD2	TRBV29-1	CSALPGPSSGLYNEQFF
TRBJ2-3	TRBD1	TRBV11-1	CASSSGPDRARTDTQYF
TRBJ2-1	.	TRBV14	CASSITGTRKRNEQFF
TRBJ1-4	.	TRBV7-8	CASSRYGATNEKLFF
TRBJ1-3	TRBD1	TRBV4-2	CASSRDRDSGNTIYF
TRBJ2-2	.	TRBV28	CASSLRRNTGELFF
TRBJ2-5	.	TRBV5-6	CASSAGTGASQETQYF
TRBJ1-2	.	TRBV6-5	CASSSTENYGYTF
TRBJ2-7	TRBD1	TRBV28	CASSPIMGGWDRGYEQYF
TRBJ2-2	.	TRBV4-3	CASSQDLSGELFF
TRBJ2-3	.	TRBV2	CASSETLTDTQYF
TRBJ2-1	.	TRBV5-4	CASSLLGQGSDEQFF
TRBJ1-5	TRBD1	TRBV6-1	CASVQGVDQPQHF
TRBJ1-2	.	TRBV5-1	CASSFPDTTGGYTF
TRBJ2-1	.	TRBV5-1	CASSLGVDNEQFF
TRBJ1-5	.	TRBV11-3	CASSPRGARPGQPQHF
TRBJ2-7	TRBD1	TRBV18	CASSSGTGSRNF
TRBJ2-7	.	TRBV4-2	CASSPIILQRTSSYEQYF
TRBJ1-4	TRBD1	TRBV7-2	CASSTGQGGNEKLFF
TRBJ1-1	.	TRBV28	CASIDSLNTEAFF
TRBJ1-2	.	TRBV5-4	CASSLGRESGYTF
TRBJ2-1	TRBD1	TRBV18	CASSSVPGTGYNEQFF
TRBJ2-3	.	TRBV7-2	CASSRYTDTQYF
TRBJ2-5	.	TRBV7-2	CASSSPRGIQETQYF
TRBJ1-3	.	TRBV7-6	CASSLAQYSGNTIYF
TRBJ1-2	TRBD1	TRBV11-2	CASSSPGQGGGYTF
TRBJ2-1	TRBD2	TRBV7-2	CASSQTGGAVYNEQFF
TRBJ2-1	.	TRBV18	CASSPGSGNNEQFF
TRBJ2-5	.	TRBV5-4	CASSLGQEETQYF
TRBJ1-2	TRBD1	TRBV6-5	CASSYLDRGRGYTF
TRBJ1-4	.	TRBV27	CASSFQGANEKLFF
TRBJ2-3	.	TRBV7-3	CASSPGLGTDTQYF
TRBJ1-2	.	TRBV5-4	CASSSDSIVGYTF
TRBJ2-3	.	TRBV28	CASRNHDTQYF
TRBJ1-2	TRBD1	TRBV5-6	CASSPDRANYGYTF
TRBJ2-3	TRBD2	TRBV4-3	CASSQGLAGVFVGGTDTQYF
TRBJ2-7	.	TRBV7-8	CASSLVAVTYEQYF
TRBJ1-5	.	TRBV11-2	CASSPGRVNQPQHF
TRBJ1-1	.	TRBV18	CASSPPSRDTEAFF
TRBJ2-7	TRBD2	TRBV5-1	CASSFGPSSGRVYEQYF
TRBJ1-2	.	TRBV28	CASSFGQGNYGYTF